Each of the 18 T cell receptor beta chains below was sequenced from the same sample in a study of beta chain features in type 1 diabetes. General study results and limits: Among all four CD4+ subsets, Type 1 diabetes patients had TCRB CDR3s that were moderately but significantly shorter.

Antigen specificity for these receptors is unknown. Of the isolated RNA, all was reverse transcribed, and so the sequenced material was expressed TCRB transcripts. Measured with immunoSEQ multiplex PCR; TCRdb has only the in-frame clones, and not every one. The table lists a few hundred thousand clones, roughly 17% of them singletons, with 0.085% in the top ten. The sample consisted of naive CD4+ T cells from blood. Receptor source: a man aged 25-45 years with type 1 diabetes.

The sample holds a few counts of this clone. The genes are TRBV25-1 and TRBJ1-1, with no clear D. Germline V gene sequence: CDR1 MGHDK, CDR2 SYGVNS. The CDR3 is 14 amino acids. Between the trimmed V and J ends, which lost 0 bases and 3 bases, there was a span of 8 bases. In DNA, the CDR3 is TGTGCCAGCAGTGAATATAACCGTCACACTGAAGCTTTCTTT. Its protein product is CASSEYNRHTEAFF.

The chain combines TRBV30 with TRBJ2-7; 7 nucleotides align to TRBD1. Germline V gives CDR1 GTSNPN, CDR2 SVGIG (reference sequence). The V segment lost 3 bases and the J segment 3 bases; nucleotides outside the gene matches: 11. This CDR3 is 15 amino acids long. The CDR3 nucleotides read TGTGCCTGGAGCCCCCAACAGGGGTACGACTACGAGCAGTACTTC. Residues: CAWSPQQGYDYEQYF.

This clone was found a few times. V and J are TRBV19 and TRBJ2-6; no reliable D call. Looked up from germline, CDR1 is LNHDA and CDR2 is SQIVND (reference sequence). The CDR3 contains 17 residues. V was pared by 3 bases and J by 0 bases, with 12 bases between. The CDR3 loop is CASSIRILSSGANVLTF. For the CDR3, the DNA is TGTGCCAGTAGTATTCGTATTTTGTCCTCTGGGGCCAACGTCCTGACTTTC.

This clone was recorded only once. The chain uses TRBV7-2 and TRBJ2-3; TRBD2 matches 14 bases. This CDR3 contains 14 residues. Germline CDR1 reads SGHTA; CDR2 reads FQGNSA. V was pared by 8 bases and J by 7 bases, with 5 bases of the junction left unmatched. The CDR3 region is CASGTSGSGNTQYF. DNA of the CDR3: TGTGCCAGCGGGACTAGCGGGAGTGGAAATACGCAGTATTTT. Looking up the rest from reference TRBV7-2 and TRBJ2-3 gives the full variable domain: GAGVSQSPSNKVTEKGKDVELRCDPISGHTALYWYRQSLGQGLEFLIYFQGNSAPDKSGLPSDRFSAERTGGSVSTLTIQRTQQEDSAVYLCASGTSGSGNTQYFGPGTRLTVL.

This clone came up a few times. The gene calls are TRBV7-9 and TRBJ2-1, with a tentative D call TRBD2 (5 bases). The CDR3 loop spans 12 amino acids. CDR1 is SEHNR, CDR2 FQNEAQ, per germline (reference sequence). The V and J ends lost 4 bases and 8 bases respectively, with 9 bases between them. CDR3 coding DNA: TGTGCCAGCAGCTCCCGGGGTCATGAGCAGTTCTTC. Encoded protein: CASSSRGHEQFF.

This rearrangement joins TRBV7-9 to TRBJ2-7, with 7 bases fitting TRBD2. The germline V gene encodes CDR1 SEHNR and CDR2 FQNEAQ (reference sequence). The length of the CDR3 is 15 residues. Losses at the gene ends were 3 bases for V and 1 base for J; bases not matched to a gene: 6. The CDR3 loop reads CASSFLRGSSYEQYF. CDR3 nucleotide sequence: TGTGCCAGCAGCTTTCTACGCGGGAGTTCCTACGAGCAGTACTTC.

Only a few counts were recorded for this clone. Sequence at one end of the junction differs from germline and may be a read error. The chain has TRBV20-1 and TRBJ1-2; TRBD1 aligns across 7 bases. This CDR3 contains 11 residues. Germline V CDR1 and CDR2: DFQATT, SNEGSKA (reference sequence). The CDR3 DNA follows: TGCAGTGCTAGAGATCGACAGGGCGTCTCCTTC. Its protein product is CSARDRQGVSF.

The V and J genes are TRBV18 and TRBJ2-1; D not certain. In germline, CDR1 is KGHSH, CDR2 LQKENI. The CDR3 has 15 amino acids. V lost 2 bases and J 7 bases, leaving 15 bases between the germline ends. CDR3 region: CASSPLRGGGNEQFF. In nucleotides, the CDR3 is TGTGCCAGCTCACCATTACGAGGCGGTGGGAATGAGCAGTTCTTC.

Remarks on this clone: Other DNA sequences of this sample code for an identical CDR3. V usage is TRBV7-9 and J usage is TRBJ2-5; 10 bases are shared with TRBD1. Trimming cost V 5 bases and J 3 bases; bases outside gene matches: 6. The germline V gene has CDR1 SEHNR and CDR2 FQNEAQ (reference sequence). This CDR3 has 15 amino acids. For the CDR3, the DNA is TGTGCCAGCAGCCGCGACAGGGGGCTAGAAGAGACCCAGTACTTC. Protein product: CASSRDRGLEETQYF. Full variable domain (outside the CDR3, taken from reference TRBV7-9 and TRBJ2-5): DTGVSQNPRHKITKRGQNVTFRCDPISEHNRLYWYRQTLGQGPEFLTYFQNEAQLEKSRLLSDRFSAERPKGSFSTLEIQRTEQGDSAMYLCASSRDRGLEETQYFGPGTRLLVL.

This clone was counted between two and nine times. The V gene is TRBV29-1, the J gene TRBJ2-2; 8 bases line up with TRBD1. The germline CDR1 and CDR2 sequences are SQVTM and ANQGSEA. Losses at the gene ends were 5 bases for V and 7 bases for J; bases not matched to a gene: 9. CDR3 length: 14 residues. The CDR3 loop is CSVLQGASGGELFF. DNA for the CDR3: TGCAGCGTTCTTCAGGGGGCATCGGGCGGGGAGCTGTTTTTT.

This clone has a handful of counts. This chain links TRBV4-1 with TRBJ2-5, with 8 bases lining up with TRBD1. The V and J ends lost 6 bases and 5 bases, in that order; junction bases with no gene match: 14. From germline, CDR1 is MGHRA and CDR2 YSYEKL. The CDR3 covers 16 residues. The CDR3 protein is CASSSRTGLITETQYF. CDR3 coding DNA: TGCGCCAGCAGTTCTCGGACAGGGTTGATCACGGAGACCCAGTACTTC.

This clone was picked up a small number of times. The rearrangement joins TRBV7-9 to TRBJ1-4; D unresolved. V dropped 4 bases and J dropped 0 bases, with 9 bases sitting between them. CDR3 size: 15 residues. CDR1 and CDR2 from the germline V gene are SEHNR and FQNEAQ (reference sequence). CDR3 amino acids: CASSSRESTNEKLFF. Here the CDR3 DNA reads TGTGCCAGCAGCTCACGGGAGTCAACTAATGAAAAACTGTTTTTT.

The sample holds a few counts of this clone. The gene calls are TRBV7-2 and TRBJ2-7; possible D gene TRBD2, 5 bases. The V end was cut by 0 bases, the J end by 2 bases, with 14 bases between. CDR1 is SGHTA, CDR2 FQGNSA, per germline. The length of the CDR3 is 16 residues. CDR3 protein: CASSLASTGFAYEQYF. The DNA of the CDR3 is TGTGCCAGCAGCTTAGCGTCTACGGGGTTTGCCTACGAGCAGTACTTC.

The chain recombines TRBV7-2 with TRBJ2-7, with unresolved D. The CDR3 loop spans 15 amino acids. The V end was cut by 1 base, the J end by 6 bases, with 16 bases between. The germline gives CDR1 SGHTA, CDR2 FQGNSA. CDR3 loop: CASSLEKWGGSEQYF. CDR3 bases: TGTGCCAGCAGCTTAGAGAAGTGGGGTGGATCCGAGCAGTACTTC.

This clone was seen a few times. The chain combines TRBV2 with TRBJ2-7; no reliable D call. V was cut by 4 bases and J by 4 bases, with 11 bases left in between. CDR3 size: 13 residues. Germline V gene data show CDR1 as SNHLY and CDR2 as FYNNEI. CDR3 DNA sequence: TGTGCCAGCAGTGGCAATGTTCCATACGAGCAGTACTTC. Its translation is CASSGNVPYEQYF.

This CDR3 is CASSLQGGELFF. CDR3 sequence (DNA): TGTGCCAGCAGCTTACAGGGCGGGGAGCTGTTTTTT. This sequence joins TRBV7-6 and TRBJ2-2; D is perhaps TRBD1 (5 bases). Germline V CDR1 and CDR2: SGHVS, FNYEAQ. This CDR3 spans 12 amino acids. Trimming pared 2 bases from V and 7 bases from J, leaving 5 bases between.

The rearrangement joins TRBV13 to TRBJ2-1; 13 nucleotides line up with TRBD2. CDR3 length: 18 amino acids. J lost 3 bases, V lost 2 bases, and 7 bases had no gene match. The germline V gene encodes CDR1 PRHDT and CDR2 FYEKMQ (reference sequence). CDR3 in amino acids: CASSLQGLAGRNYNEQFF. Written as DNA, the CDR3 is TGTGCCAGCAGCTTACAGGGACTAGCGGGACGAAACTACAATGAGCAGTTCTTC.

Here the CDR3 DNA reads TGCGCCAGCAGCGAAGGGACTAGCGGGAGAATCTCCTACAATGAGCAGTTCTTC. It encodes CASSEGTSGRISYNEQFF. The V and J genes are TRBV5-1 and TRBJ2-1, with TRBD2 identical over 14 bases. Trimming took 4 bases from V and 0 from J; bases not matched to a gene: 6. Germline lookup yields CDR1 SGHRS and CDR2 YFSETQ. CDR3 length: 18 residues.